The clone carrying this TCR beta chain came up many times. The antigen remains undetermined. These data come from a study of CD8 T cells in ankylosing spondylitis. TCRdb re-called the 5' RACE reads through MiXCR, storing one row per CDR3 protein. Of about 160,000 distinct CDR3 sequences listed, around 8.9% are singletons. Findings and caveats of the study: Matched ankylosing spondylitis synovial fluid reportedly showed significant enrichment of disease-linked clones.

There are 16 residues in the CDR3. The sequencing input was blood, either unsorted or a sorted T cell fraction (not recorded which). The rearrangement links TRBV21-1 to TRBJ2-1; the table assigns TRBD2, which was not confirmed against the DNA. TRBV21-1 is flagged as a pseudogene. This clonotype originated in a female donor with ankylosing spondylitis or in good health (not recorded which). This CDR3 is CASSRAAGLAYNEQFF. The DNA of the CDR3 is TGTGCCAGCAGCAGAGCCGCGGGACTAGCCTACAATGAGCAGTTCTTC.